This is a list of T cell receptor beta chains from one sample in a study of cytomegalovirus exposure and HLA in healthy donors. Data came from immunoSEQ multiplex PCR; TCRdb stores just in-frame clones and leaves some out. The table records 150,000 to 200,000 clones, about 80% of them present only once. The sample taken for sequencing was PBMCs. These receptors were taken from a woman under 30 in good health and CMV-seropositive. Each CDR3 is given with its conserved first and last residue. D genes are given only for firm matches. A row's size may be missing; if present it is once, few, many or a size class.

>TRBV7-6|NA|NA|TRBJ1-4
TGTGCCAGCAGCTTTCGGGGTGGTGAAAAACTGTTTTTT
CASSFRGGEKLFF
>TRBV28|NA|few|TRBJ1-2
TGTGCCAGCGGCCGTTATGGCTACACCTTC
CASGRYGYTF
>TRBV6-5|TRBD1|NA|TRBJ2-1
TGTGCCAGCAGGGAGGACAGGGGGCCCTACAATGAGCAGTTCTTC
CASREDRGPYNEQFF
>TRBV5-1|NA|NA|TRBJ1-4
TGCGCCAGCAGGGCCGGGACTCTATCCTCCCTAAATGAAAAACTGTTTTTT
CASRAGTLSSLNEKLFF
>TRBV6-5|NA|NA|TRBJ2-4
TGTGCCAGCAGTCGCGCGGGGATGGACAAAAACATTCAGTACTTC
CASSRAGMDKNIQYF
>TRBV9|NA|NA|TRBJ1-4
TGTGCCAGCAGCCCACAGGGTGTAGATGAAAAACTGTTTTTT
CASSPQGVDEKLFF
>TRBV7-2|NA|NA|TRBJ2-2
TGTGCCAGCAGCTTGTTGGAGAGGGACACCGGGGAGCTGTTTTTT
CASSLLERDTGELFF
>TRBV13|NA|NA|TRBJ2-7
TGTGCCAGCAGTTCGTCGTGGGAAGACAGCTCCTACGAGCAGTACTTC
CASSSSWEDSSYEQYF
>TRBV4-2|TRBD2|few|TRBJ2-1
TGTGCCAGCAGCCAAGATCTAGCGGGGGCTGCCTACAATGAGCAGTTCTTC
CASSQDLAGAAYNEQFF
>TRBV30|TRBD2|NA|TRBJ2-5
TGTGCCTGGAGTCCAACTAGCGGAGAGACCCAGTACTTC
CAWSPTSGETQYF
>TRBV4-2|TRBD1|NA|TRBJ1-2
TGTGCCAGCAGCCAAGATCTGGCAGGGGGCGGCTATGGCTACACCTTC
CASSQDLAGGGYGYTF
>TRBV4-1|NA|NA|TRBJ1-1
TGCGCCAGCAGCCTTTCGGGGAGGGGAGACACTGAAGCTTTCTTT
CASSLSGRGDTEAFF
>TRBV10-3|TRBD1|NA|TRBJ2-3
TGTGCCATCAGTGAGTCAGAACTTTTCGGGACAGGGCTGAACACAGATACGCAGTATTTT
CAISESELFGTGLNTDTQYF
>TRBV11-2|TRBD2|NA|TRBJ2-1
TGTGCCAGCAGACTGTTAAAAACGTCGGGGGGAAATGAGCAGTTCTTC
CASRLLKTSGGNEQFF
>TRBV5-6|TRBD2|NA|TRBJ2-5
TGTGCCAGCAGCCCCTTAATAGCGGGGGAAGAGACCCAGTACTTC
CASSPLIAGEETQYF